This T cell receptor (beta chain) comes out of a study of blood T cell repertoires in COVID-19. Study as a whole: PBMCs, B-cell-depleted T cells, or T cells were the source of the cDNA or gDNA that made up the material.

The CDR3 extends over 15 amino acids. J gave up 7 bases and V 6 bases, and 11 bases lay outside the gene matches. Germline assignment: CDR1 MNHEY and CDR2 SVGEGT. The assay was immunoSEQ multiplex PCR, and TCRdb's table has in-frame clones only and misses some. The sample includes about 270,000 clones, under 90% of them seen just once. The chain links TRBV6-2 or TRBV6-3 to TRBJ2-7; TRBD1 aligns across 11 bases. The receptor's source is a woman younger than 35 with acute or convalescent COVID-19. Material: peripheral blood. Here the CDR3 reads CASSRTGQGAGEQYF. Here the CDR3 DNA reads TGTGCCAGCAGCCGAACTGGACAGGGGGCGGGGGAGCAGTACTTC.